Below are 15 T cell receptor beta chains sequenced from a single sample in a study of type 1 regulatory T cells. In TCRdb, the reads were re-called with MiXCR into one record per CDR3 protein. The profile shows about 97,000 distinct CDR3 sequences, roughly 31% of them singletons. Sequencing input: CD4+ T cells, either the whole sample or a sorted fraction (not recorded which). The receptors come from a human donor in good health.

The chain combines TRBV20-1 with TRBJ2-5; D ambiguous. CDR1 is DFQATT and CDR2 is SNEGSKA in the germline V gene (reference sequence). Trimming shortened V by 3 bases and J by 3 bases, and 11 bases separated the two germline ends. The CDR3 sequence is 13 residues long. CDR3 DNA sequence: TGCAGTGCTAGTAGGCTAACCAAAGAGACCCAGTACTTC. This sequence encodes CSASRLTKETQYF.

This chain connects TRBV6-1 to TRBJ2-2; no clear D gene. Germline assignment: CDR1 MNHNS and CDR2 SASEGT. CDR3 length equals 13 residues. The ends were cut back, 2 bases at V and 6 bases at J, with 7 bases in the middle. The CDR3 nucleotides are TGTGCCAGCAGTGAAACCCTGCCCGGGGAGCTGTTTTTT. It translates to CASSETLPGELFF.

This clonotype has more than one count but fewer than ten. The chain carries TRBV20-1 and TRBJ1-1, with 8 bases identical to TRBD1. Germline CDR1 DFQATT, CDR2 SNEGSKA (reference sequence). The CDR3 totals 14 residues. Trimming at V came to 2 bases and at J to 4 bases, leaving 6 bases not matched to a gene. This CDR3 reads CSARRTGSGTEAFF. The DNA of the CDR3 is TGCAGTGCTAGAAGGACAGGGTCGGGCACTGAAGCTTTCTTT.

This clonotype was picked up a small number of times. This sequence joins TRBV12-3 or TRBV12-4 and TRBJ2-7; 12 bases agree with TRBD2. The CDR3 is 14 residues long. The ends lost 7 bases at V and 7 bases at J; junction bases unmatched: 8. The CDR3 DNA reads TGTGCCAGCACCCTAGCGGGAGGGCTGGGAGAGCAGTACTTC. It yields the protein CASTLAGGLGEQYF.

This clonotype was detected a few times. CDR3: CSPYSNIQYF. The CDR3, as DNA: TGCAGTCCGTATTCAAACATTCAGTACTTC. The J gene is TRBJ2-4, the V gene TRBV20-1, with D hard to call. V lost 8 bases to trimming and J lost 6 bases, with 8 bases between them. This CDR3 has 10 residues. CDR1 DFQATT and CDR2 SNEGSKA come from the germline V gene (reference sequence).

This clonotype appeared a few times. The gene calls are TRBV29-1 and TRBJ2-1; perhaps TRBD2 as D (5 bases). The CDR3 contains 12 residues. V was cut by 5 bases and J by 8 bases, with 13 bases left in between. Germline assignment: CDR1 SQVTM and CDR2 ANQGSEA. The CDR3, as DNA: TGCAGCGTTCTTCTAGCCTCCCATGAGCAGTTCTTC. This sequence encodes CSVLLASHEQFF.

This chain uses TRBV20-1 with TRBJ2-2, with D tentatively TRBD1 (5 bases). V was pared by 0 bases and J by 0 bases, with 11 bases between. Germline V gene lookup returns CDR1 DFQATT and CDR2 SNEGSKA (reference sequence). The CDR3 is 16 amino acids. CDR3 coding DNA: TGCAGTGCTAGAGATCGCAGGGTGTCGAACACCGGGGAGCTGTTTTTT. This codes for CSARDRRVSNTGELFF.

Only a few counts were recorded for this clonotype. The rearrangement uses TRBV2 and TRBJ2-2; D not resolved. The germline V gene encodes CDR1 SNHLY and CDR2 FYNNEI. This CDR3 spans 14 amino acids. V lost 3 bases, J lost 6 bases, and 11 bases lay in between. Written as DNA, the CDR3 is TGTGCCAGCAGTGAGCGCAGTGTATCCGGGGAGCTGTTTTTT. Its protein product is CASSERSVSGELFF.

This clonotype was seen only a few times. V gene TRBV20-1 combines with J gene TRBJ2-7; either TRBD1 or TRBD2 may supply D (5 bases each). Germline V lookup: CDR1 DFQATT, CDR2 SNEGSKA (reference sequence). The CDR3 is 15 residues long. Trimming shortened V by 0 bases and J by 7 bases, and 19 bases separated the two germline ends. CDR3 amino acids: CSARDGRTGTGEQYF. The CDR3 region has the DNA TGCAGTGCTAGAGACGGTCGGACGGGGACGGGAGAGCAGTACTTC.

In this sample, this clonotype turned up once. The DNA for the CDR3 is TGTGCCACCCGCCGGCCAGCGGGAGATACGCAGTATTTT. It translates to CATRRPAGDTQYF. The J gene is TRBJ2-3, the V gene TRBV6-5, with a possible D match to TRBD2 (6 bases). The V end lost 10 bases, the J end lost 5 bases, and 16 bases lay between the germline ends. The CDR3 is made up of 13 amino acids. CDR1 is MNHEY, CDR2 SVGAGI, per germline.

DNA of the CDR3: TGCGCCAGCAGCCAAGATCAGAGGACAGGGGGCGATGAGCAGTTCTTC. Its translation is CASSQDQRTGGDEQFF. V gene TRBV4-1 combines with J gene TRBJ2-1; 11 nucleotides agree with TRBD1. The J segment lost 8 bases and the V segment lost 0 bases, leaving 6 bases of the junction unmatched. The germline V gene encodes CDR1 MGHRA and CDR2 YSYEKL. The CDR3 contains 16 residues.

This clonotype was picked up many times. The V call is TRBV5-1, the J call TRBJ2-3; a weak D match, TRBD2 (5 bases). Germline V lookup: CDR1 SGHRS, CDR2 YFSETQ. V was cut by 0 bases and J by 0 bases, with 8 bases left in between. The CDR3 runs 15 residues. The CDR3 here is CASSLVSSSTDTQYF. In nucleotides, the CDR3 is TGCGCCAGCAGCTTGGTGTCTAGCAGCACAGATACGCAGTATTTT.

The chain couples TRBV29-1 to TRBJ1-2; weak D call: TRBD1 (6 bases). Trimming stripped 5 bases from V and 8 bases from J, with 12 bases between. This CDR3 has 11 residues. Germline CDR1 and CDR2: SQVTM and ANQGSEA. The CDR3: CSVLGAEGYTF. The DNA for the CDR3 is TGCAGCGTTTTGGGGGCGGAGGGCTACACCTTC. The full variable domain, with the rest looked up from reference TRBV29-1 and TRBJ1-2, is SAVISQKPSRDICQRGTSLTIQCQVDSQVTMMFWYRQQPGQSLTLIATANQGSEATYESGFVIDKFPISRPNLTFSTLTVSNMSPEDSSIYLCSVLGAEGYTFGSGTRLTVV.

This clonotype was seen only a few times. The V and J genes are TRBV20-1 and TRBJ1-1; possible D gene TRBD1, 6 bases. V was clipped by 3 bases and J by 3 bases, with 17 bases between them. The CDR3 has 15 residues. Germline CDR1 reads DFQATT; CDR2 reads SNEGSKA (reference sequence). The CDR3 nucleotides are TGCAGTGCTAGGGGGGGCAGAGGTGGAGACACTGAAGCTTTCTTT. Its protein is CSARGGRGGDTEAFF.

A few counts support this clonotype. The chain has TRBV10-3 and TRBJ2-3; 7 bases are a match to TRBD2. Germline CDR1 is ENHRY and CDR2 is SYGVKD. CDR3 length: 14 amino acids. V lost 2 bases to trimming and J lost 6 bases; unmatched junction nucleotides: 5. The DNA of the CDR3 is TGTGCCATCAGTGAGCGGGAGGCTTCCGATACGCAGTATTTT. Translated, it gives CAISEREASDTQYF.